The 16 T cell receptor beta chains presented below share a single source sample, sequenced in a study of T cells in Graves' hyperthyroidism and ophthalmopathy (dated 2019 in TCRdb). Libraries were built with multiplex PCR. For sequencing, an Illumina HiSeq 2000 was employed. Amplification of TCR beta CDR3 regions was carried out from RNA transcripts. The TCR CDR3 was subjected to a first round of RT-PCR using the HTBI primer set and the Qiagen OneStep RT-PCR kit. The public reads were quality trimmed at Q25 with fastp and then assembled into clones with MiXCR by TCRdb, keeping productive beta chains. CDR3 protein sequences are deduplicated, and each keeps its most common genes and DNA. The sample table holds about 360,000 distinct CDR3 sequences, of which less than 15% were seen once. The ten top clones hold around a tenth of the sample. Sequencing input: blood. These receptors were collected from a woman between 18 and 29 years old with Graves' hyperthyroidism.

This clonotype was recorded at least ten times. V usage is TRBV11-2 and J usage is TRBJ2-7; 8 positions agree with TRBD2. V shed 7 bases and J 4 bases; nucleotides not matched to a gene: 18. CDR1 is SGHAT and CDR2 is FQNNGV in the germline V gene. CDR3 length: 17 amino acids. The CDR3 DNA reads TGTGCCAGCAACCGGGGGGGAGCCCGGGTTTTGGGGTACGAGCAGTACTTC. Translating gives CASNRGGARVLGYEQYF. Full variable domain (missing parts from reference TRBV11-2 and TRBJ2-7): EAGVAQSPRYKIIEKRQSVAFWCNPISGHATLYWYQQILGQGPKLLIQFQNNGVVDDSQLPKDRFSAERLKGVDSTLKIQPAKLEDSAVYLCASNRGGARVLGYEQYFGPGTRLTVT.

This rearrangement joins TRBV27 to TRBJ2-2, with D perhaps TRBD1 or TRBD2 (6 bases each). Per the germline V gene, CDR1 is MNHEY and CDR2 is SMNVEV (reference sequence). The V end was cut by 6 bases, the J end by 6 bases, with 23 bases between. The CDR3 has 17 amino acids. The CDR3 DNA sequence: TGTGCCAGCAGCCCCGCCCGAGGGGGGAGTCGCGCCGGGGAGCTGTTTTTT. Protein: CASSPARGGSRAGELFF.

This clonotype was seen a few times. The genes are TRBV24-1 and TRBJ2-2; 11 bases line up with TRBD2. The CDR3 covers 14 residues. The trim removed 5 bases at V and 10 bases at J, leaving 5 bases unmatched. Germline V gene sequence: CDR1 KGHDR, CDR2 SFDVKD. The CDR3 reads CATSVGLAGPELFF. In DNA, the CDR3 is TGTGCCACCAGTGTCGGACTAGCGGGTCCGGAGCTGTTTTTT.

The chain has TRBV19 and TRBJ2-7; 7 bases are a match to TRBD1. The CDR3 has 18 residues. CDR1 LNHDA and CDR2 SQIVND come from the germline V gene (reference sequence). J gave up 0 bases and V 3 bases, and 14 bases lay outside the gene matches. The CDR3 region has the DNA TGTGCCAGTAGTATGCTCCATAGGGGGACAGACTCCTCCTACGAGCAGTACTTC. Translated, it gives CASSMLHRGTDSSYEQYF.

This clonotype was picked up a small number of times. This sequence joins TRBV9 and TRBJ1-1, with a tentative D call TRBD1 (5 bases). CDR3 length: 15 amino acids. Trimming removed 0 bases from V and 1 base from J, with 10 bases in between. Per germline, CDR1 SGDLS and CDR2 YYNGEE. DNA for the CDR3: TGTGCCAGCAGCGTAGAAGGGGCAGGGAACACTGAAGCTTTCTTT. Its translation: CASSVEGAGNTEAFF.

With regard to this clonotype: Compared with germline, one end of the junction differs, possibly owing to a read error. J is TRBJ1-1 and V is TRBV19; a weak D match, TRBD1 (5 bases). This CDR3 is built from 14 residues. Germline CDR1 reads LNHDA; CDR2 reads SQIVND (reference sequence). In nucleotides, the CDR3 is TGTGCCAGTACCCCCCAGCGCACTGGGACTGAAGCTTCCTTT. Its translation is CASTPQRTGTEASF.

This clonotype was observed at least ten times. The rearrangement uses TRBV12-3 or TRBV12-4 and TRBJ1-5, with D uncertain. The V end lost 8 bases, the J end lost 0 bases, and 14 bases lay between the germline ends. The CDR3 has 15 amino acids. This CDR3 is CASSSLQVSNQPQHF. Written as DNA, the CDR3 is TGTGCCAGCTCGTCTCTTCAAGTTAGCAATCAGCCCCAGCATTTT.

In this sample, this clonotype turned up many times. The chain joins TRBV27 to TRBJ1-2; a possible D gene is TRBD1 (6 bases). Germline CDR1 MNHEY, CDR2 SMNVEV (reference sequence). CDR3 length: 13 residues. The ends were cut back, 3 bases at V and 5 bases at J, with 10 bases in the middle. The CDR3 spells CASSFVQGYGYTF. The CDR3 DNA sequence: TGTGCCAGCAGTTTTGTCCAGGGGTATGGCTACACCTTC.

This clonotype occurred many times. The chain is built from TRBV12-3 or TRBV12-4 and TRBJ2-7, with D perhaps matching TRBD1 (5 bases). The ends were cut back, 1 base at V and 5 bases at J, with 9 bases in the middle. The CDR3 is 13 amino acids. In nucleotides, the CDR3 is TGTGCCAGCAGTTTAGGTCTAGGGGACGAGCAGTACTTC. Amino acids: CASSLGLGDEQYF.

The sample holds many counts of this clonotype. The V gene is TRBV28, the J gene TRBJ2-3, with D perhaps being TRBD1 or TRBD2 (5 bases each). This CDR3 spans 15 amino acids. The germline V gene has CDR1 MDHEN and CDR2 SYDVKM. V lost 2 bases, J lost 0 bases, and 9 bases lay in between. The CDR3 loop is CASSLLGDSTDTQYF. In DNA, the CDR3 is TGTGCCAGCAGTTTACTAGGGGACAGCACAGATACGCAGTATTTT.

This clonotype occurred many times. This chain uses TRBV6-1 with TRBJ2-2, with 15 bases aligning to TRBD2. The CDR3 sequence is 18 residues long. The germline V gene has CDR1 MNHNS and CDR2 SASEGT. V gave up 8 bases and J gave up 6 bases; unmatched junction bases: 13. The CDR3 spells CASQGLAGGPYSSGELFF. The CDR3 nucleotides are TGTGCCAGCCAAGGACTAGCGGGAGGGCCTTACAGTTCCGGGGAGCTGTTTTTT.

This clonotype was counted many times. The CDR3 DNA is TGTGCCAGCAGTGTGGCGGGAGGGCCATCCGGGGAGCTGTTTTTT. Translation gives CASSVAGGPSGELFF. The chain carries TRBV2 and TRBJ2-2; 9 bases align to TRBD2. Trimming at V came to 4 bases and at J to 6 bases, leaving 6 bases not matched to a gene. This CDR3 spans 15 amino acids. CDR1 and CDR2 (germline): SNHLY, FYNNEI.

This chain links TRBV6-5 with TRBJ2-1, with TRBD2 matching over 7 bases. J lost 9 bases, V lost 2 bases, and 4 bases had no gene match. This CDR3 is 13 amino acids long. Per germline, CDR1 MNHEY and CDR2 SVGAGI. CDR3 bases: TGTGCCAGCAGTTACGGGGGGGATTTTGAGCAGTTCTTC. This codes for CASSYGGDFEQFF.

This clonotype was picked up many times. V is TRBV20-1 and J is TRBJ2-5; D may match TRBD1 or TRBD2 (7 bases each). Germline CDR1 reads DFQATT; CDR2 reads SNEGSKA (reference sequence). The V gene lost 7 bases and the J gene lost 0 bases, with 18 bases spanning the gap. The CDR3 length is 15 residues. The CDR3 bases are TGCAGTGGGAGGGGGCAGCGGGGCTACCAAGAGACCCAGTACTTC. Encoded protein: CSGRGQRGYQETQYF.

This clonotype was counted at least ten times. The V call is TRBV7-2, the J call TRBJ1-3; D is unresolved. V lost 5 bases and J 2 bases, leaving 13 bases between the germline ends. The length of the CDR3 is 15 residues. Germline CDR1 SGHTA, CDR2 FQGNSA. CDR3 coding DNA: TGTGCCAGCAGCCTAGGCATTTCCCCTGGAAACACCATATATTTT. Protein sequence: CASSLGISPGNTIYF.

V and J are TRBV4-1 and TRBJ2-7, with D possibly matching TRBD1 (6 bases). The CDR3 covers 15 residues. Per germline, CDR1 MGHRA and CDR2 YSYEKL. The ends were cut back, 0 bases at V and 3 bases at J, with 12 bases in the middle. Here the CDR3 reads CASSQDSHRVYEQYF. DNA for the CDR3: TGCGCCAGCAGCCAAGATAGCCACAGGGTCTACGAGCAGTACTTC.